These 18 T cell receptor beta chains came from one sample sequenced in a study of T cells after yellow fever vaccination. One entry per CDR3 protein results from TCRdb running MiXCR on the 5' RACE reads. The table has roughly 120,000 distinct CDR3 sequences, about 7% seen once. Sequenced here: CD4+ T cells sorted from PBMCs, sampled more than 8 days after the first yellow fever vaccination. The receptors were gathered from a man aged 18 to 29 who received the YFV17D yellow fever vaccine.

V and J are TRBV18 and TRBJ2-5; 8 positions match TRBD1. The germline V gene has CDR1 KGHSH and CDR2 LQKENI. The trim removed 6 bases at V and 4 bases at J, leaving 10 bases unmatched. The CDR3 has 15 residues. The CDR3: CASSPYGQGAETQYF. The DNA for the CDR3 is TGTGCCAGCTCTCCGTACGGACAGGGTGCAGAGACCCAGTACTTC.

This clonotype came up many times. The chain links TRBV20-1 to TRBJ2-7; TRBD2 might be the D (5 bases). The V gene's germline CDR1 is DFQATT and CDR2 SNEGSKA (reference sequence). V shed 5 bases and J shed 2 bases, with 13 bases lying between them. The CDR3 runs 13 residues. CDR3 residues: CSASKDGTYEQYF. CDR3 DNA: TGCAGTGCTTCCAAAGACGGGACCTACGAGCAGTACTTC.

This clonotype was recorded only once. The rearrangement joins TRBV6-1 to TRBJ1-1; D gene unclear. V gave up 6 bases and J gave up 0 bases, with 8 bases separating them. This CDR3 spans 13 amino acids. Germline assignment: CDR1 MNHNS and CDR2 SASEGT. The CDR3 DNA follows: TGTGCCAGCAGAGGCTCAGTGAACACTGAAGCTTTCTTT. Its translation is CASRGSVNTEAFF.

This clonotype was counted ten times or more. The V gene is TRBV20-1, the J gene TRBJ2-3, with a weak D call TRBD1 (5 bases). V lost 1 base and J lost 3, with 11 bases in between. The CDR3 runs 14 residues. Germline V CDR1 and CDR2: DFQATT, SNEGSKA (reference sequence). The CDR3 spells CSARAPQGTDTQYF. DNA for the CDR3: TGCAGTGCTAGAGCCCCCCAGGGTACAGATACGCAGTATTTT.

This clonotype was seen repeatedly, ten times or more. J is TRBJ2-3 and V is TRBV10-3, with no clear D. V lost 5 bases to trimming and J lost 5 bases, with 8 bases between them. Germline V gives CDR1 ENHRY, CDR2 SYGVKD. The CDR3 sequence is 12 residues long. CDR3 residues: CAISRTQDTQYF. The DNA of the CDR3 is TGTGCCATCAGTAGGACGCAAGATACGCAGTATTTT.

This clonotype was counted many times. The chain links TRBV7-2 to TRBJ2-5, with a possible D match to TRBD1 (6 bases). Trimming removed 1 base from V and 5 bases from J, with 14 bases in between. CDR3 length equals 15 residues. CDR1 is SGHTA and CDR2 is FQGNSA in the germline V gene. CDR3 sequence: CASSLVVGGSETQYF. CDR3 in DNA: TGTGCCAGCAGCTTAGTGGTAGGGGGAAGTGAGACCCAGTACTTC. Combining the CDR3 with reference TRBV7-2 and TRBJ2-5 gives the whole variable domain GAGVSQSPSNKVTEKGKDVELRCDPISGHTALYWYRQSLGQGLEFLIYFQGNSAPDKSGLPSDRFSAERTGGSVSTLTIQRTQQEDSAVYLCASSLVVGGSETQYFGPGTRLLVL.

This clonotype was counted many times. The chain links TRBV5-4 to TRBJ2-7, with D maybe TRBD1 (5 bases). The CDR3 contains 14 residues. Germline V lookup: CDR1 SGHNT, CDR2 YYREEE (reference sequence). V was shortened by 4 bases and J by 3 bases, with 14 bases between the two germline ends. The CDR3 loop is CASSPRQGLYEQYF. In DNA form, the CDR3 reads TGTGCCAGCAGCCCGCGGCAGGGTCTCTACGAGCAGTACTTC.

There are many counts of this clonotype. The chain uses TRBV19 and TRBJ2-5, with unresolved D. The V gene lost 6 bases and the J gene lost 5 bases, with 13 bases spanning the gap. This CDR3 is built from 13 residues. Germline V lookup: CDR1 LNHDA, CDR2 SQIVND (reference sequence). In DNA, the CDR3 is TGTGCCAGTAGCCCGGCAGGACGGGAGACCCAGTACTTC. The encoded protein is CASSPAGRETQYF. Together with reference TRBV19 and TRBJ2-5, the CDR3 gives the full variable domain: DGGITQSPKYLFRKEGQNVTLSCEQNLNHDAMYWYRQDPGQGLRLIYYSQIVNDFQKGDIAEGYSVSREKKESFPLTVTSAQKNPTAFYLCASSPAGRETQYFGPGTRLLVL.

This clonotype was detected many times. The chain has TRBV7-2 and TRBJ2-2; 8 nucleotides agree with TRBD2. The germline CDR1 and CDR2 sequences are SGHTA and FQGNSA. The CDR3 is 17 amino acids. V dropped 5 bases and J dropped 5; count of bases not matched to a gene: 13. The DNA of the CDR3 is TGTGCCAGCAGCCCCAAGGGCTGGACTAGCTGGACCGGGGAGCTGTTTTTT. This translates into CASSPKGWTSWTGELFF. The variable domain in full, with the rest retrieved from reference TRBV7-2 and TRBJ2-2, is GAGVSQSPSNKVTEKGKDVELRCDPISGHTALYWYRQSLGQGLEFLIYFQGNSAPDKSGLPSDRFSAERTGGSVSTLTIQRTQQEDSAVYLCASSPKGWTSWTGELFFGEGSRLTVL.

At least ten counts were recorded for this clonotype. The chain links TRBV27 to TRBJ2-5; 10 bases agree with TRBD2. V lost 3 bases and J lost 5; bases outside the gene matches: 12. The CDR3 has 17 amino acids. CDR1 and CDR2 from the germline V gene are MNHEY and SMNVEV (reference sequence). The CDR3 DNA reads as TGTGCCAGCAGTTTCCACAAACTAGCGGGACGGCCTGAGACCCAGTACTTC. It yields the protein CASSFHKLAGRPETQYF.

This clonotype was detected many times. J is TRBJ2-3 and V is TRBV5-6; D not resolved. The V end lost 2 bases, the J end lost 6 bases, and 7 bases lay between the germline ends. Germline-derived CDR1 and CDR2 are SGHDT and YYEEEE. This CDR3 contains 12 residues. This CDR3 is CASSLFDDTQYF. The CDR3, as DNA: TGTGCCAGCAGCTTATTTGATGATACGCAGTATTTT.

This clonotype was recorded many times. The gene calls are TRBV10-3 and TRBJ1-6; D may be TRBD1 (6 bases). V was clipped by 7 bases and J by 7 bases, with 11 bases between them. The CDR3 loop spans 13 amino acids. CDR1 ENHRY and CDR2 SYGVKD come from the germline V gene. CDR3 sequence: CAINGQINSPLHF. CDR3 bases: TGTGCCATCAACGGACAGATAAATTCACCCCTCCACTTT.

The chain recombines TRBV11-3 with TRBJ2-7, with D perhaps matching TRBD2 (5 bases). The CDR3 is 13 amino acids. The germline gives CDR1 SGHNT, CDR2 YENEEA. V lost 3 bases and J 3 bases, leaving 9 bases between the germline ends. The CDR3 region is CASSLGENYEQYF. The CDR3, as DNA: TGTGCCAGCAGCTTGGGAGAAAACTACGAGCAGTACTTC.

This clonotype appeared many times. V and J are TRBV7-2 and TRBJ1-5; tentative D call: TRBD1 (5 bases). The CDR3 covers 14 residues. The germline gives CDR1 SGHTA, CDR2 FQGNSA. Trimming removed 4 bases from V and 6 bases from J, with 13 bases in between. Here the CDR3 DNA reads TGTGCCAGCAGCTCCTCATCCGGGGGTCAGCCCCAGCATTTT. As protein: CASSSSSGGQPQHF.

This clonotype was observed at least ten times. The chain recombines TRBV9 with TRBJ2-3; D gene unclear. The V gene lost 0 bases and the J gene lost 8 bases, with 7 bases spanning the gap. Germline CDR1 reads SGDLS; CDR2 reads YYNGEE. The CDR3 has 12 amino acids. The CDR3 coding sequence is TGTGCCAGCAGCGTAGAATGGAGTACGCAGTATTTT. This sequence encodes CASSVEWSTQYF.

As for this clonotype: A much larger clonotype is one base distant, so this may be a read error. The chain links TRBV5-4 to TRBJ2-5; TRBD2 matches 10 bases. Germline V lookup: CDR1 SGHNT, CDR2 YYREEE (reference sequence). The CDR3 runs to 14 residues. The CDR3 loop is CAGSLVAGGETQYF. The CDR3 DNA reads TGTGCCGGCAGCTTGGTAGCGGGGGGAGAGACCCAGTACTTC.

This clonotype was seen ten or more times. The rearrangement uses TRBV7-9 and TRBJ2-5; 8 positions agree with TRBD2. With V trimmed by 7 bases and J by 5 bases, 6 bases remained unmatched. The germline gives CDR1 SEHNR, CDR2 FQNEAQ (reference sequence). This CDR3 comprises 13 residues. CDR3 DNA sequence: TGTGCCAGCACGACTAGCGCCCGTGAGACCCAGTACTTC. This gives the protein CASTTSARETQYF.

There are many counts of this clonotype. The chain is built from TRBV5-1 and TRBJ1-1; 8 bases line up with TRBD1. The germline V gene has CDR1 SGHRS and CDR2 YFSETQ. V shed 4 bases and J 1 base; nucleotides not matched to a gene: 6. The length of the CDR3 is 15 residues. The CDR3, as DNA: TGCGCCAGCAGCCCCCAGACAGGGGAGAACACTGAAGCTTTCTTT. Its translation is CASSPQTGENTEAFF.